One sample yielded the 24 T cell receptor beta chains listed below, sequenced in a study of T cell changes during pregnancy in multiple sclerosis. Clones were read by immunoSEQ multiplex PCR, and TCRdb kept only the in-frame ones, dropping some. The sample contains over 60,000 clones, roughly nine tenths of which appear only once. This material consisted of peripheral blood, taken in the third trimester of pregnancy. The receptors originated from a female donor in good health, enrolled as a control in a pregnancy study.

In DNA form, the CDR3 reads TGTGCCAGCAGAAAAACCGGGACAGGGCTTTACGAGCAGTACTTC. This codes for CASRKTGTGLYEQYF. The chain combines TRBV25-1 with TRBJ2-7; 9 nucleotides match TRBD1. Per germline, CDR1 MGHDK and CDR2 SYGVNS. The V segment lost 6 bases and the J segment 4 bases; nucleotides outside the gene matches: 10. The CDR3 is 15 residues long.

The table lists this clone with a count of one. Compared with germline, one end of the junction differs, possibly owing to a read error. CDR3: CASSQEDRGFIGTWVF. The CDR3 DNA sequence: TGTGCCAGCAGCCAAGAGGACAGGGGGTTTATAGGGACGTGGGTTTTT. This rearrangement joins TRBV4-2 to TRBJ1-4, with 10 bases matching TRBD1. CDR1 is LGHNA and CDR2 is YNFKEQ in the germline V gene. The CDR3 is 16 residues long.

This clone was seen only once. The CDR3 region has the DNA TGTGCCAGCAGCCAGGGGAGCCGATCCAATCAGCCCCAGCATTTT. Translation: CASSQGSRSNQPQHF. The genes are TRBV6-1 and TRBJ1-5, with D perhaps TRBD1 (6 bases). Trimming removed 6 bases from V and 3 bases from J, with 15 bases in between. CDR3 size: 15 residues. In germline, CDR1 is MNHNS, CDR2 SASEGT.

The genes are TRBV9 and TRBJ1-2; 8 bases agree with TRBD1. V shed 5 bases, J shed 3 bases, and the junction held 18 bases outside the gene matches. The germline CDR1 and CDR2 sequences are SGDLS and YYNGEE. This CDR3 contains 18 residues. The DNA of the CDR3 is TGTGCCAGCAGGGACGCCGCCTGGGGACAGGAATTCGACTATGGCTACACCTTC. Translating gives CASRDAAWGQEFDYGYTF.

This rearrangement joins TRBV7-2 to TRBJ2-2, with 8 bases matching TRBD2. This CDR3 contains 15 residues. The ends lost 5 bases at V and 7 bases at J; junction bases unmatched: 9. Germline V CDR1 and CDR2: SGHTA, FQGNSA. The CDR3 loop reads CASSPRGTSGGELFF. In DNA, the CDR3 is TGTGCCAGCAGCCCGAGGGGCACTAGCGGCGGGGAGCTGTTTTTT.

The chain carries TRBV10-3 and TRBJ1-5, with D maybe TRBD1 (5 bases). The germline gives CDR1 ENHRY, CDR2 SYGVKD. V was pared by 4 bases and J by 4 bases, with 11 bases between. CDR3 length: 14 residues. CDR3 sequence reads: CAISVEGANQPQHF. The CDR3 DNA reads TGTGCCATCAGTGTCGAAGGGGCAAATCAGCCCCAGCATTTT.

V usage is TRBV5-1 and J usage is TRBJ1-5, with unresolved D. Germline-derived CDR1 and CDR2 are SGHRS and YFSETQ. The CDR3 runs 14 residues. Trimming left V 1 base short and J 4 bases short, with 9 bases between. CDR3: CASSLNSRNQPQHF. In DNA, the CDR3 is TGCGCCAGCAGCTTGAACAGTAGGAATCAGCCCCAGCATTTT.

The V and J genes are TRBV19 and TRBJ1-2, with 7 bases identical to TRBD1. The CDR3 contains 15 residues. Germline CDR1 is LNHDA and CDR2 is SQIVND (reference sequence). Germline trimming cut 2 bases from V and 2 bases from J; bases unmatched to any gene: 5. The CDR3 here is CASSIRGGANYGYTF. DNA for the CDR3: TGTGCCAGTAGTATAAGAGGGGGCGCGAACTATGGCTACACCTTC. Full variable domain (remainder filled in from reference TRBV19 and TRBJ1-2): DGGITQSPKYLFRKEGQNVTLSCEQNLNHDAMYWYRQDPGQGLRLIYYSQIVNDFQKGDIAEGYSVSREKKESFPLTVTSAQKNPTAFYLCASSIRGGANYGYTFGSGTRLTVV.

The chain joins TRBV5-6 to TRBJ1-2, with D unclear. Germline-derived CDR1 and CDR2 are SGHDT and YYEEEE. V lost 0 bases, J lost 2 bases, and 8 bases lay in between. This CDR3 is 14 amino acids long. CDR3 in amino acids: CASSLAGTNYGYTF. Written as DNA, the CDR3 is TGTGCCAGCAGCTTGGCAGGTACGAACTATGGCTACACCTTC.

The J gene is TRBJ1-5, the V gene TRBV19; 8 nucleotides agree with TRBD1. Germline values: CDR1 LNHDA, CDR2 SQIVND (reference sequence). After removal of 10 bases from V and 3 bases from J, the junction contained 8 bases not matched to a gene. This CDR3 is 14 amino acids long. The CDR3 DNA reads as TGTGCCACCGGACAGGGAGGTTACAATCAGCCCCAGCATTTT. Amino acids: CATGQGGYNQPQHF.

This sequence joins TRBV6-1 and TRBJ1-5; 8 positions match TRBD1. The CDR3 has 13 residues. Germline loops: CDR1 MNHNS, CDR2 SASEGT. J lost 6 bases, V lost 6 bases, and 4 bases had no gene match. CDR3 bases: TGTGCCAGCAGGACGGGACAGGCTCAGCCCCAGCATTTT. It codes for CASRTGQAQPQHF.

This chain connects TRBV7-6 to TRBJ1-1, with TRBD1 as a possible D gene (5 bases). Germline values: CDR1 SGHVS, CDR2 FNYEAQ. The CDR3 is 20 residues long. V lost 4 bases, J lost 3 bases, and 30 bases lay in between. This chain's CDR3 is CASSYTVASGRGVKDTEAFF. The CDR3 nucleotides read TGTGCCAGCAGCTACACTGTAGCGTCCGGACGGGGGGTGAAGGACACTGAAGCTTTCTTT.

The chain combines TRBV7-2 with TRBJ1-5, with 7 nucleotides matching TRBD1. The trim removed 3 bases at V and 4 bases at J, leaving 3 bases unmatched. Germline V gene sequence: CDR1 SGHTA, CDR2 FQGNSA. The CDR3 runs 14 residues. CDR3 in DNA: TGTGCCAGCAGCTTGACAGGGCTTAATCAGCCCCAGCATTTT. This codes for CASSLTGLNQPQHF.

The chain joins TRBV4-3 to TRBJ2-7; TRBD1 matches 7 bases. The V segment lost 3 bases and the J segment 3 bases; nucleotides outside the gene matches: 8. This CDR3 comprises 15 residues. Germline V gene data show CDR1 as LGHNA and CDR2 as YSLEER. This CDR3 reads CASSHSTGTIYEQYF. The CDR3 bases are TGCGCCAGCAGCCATTCGACAGGGACGATCTACGAGCAGTACTTC.

The rearrangement uses TRBV10-2 and TRBJ1-6, with D unclear. The CDR3 totals 16 residues. Trimming stripped 6 bases from V and 3 bases from J, with 15 bases between. The germline V gene has CDR1 WSHSY and CDR2 SAAADI. CDR3 in amino acids: CASRPQTNGYNSPLHF. In nucleotides, the CDR3 is TGCGCCAGCAGGCCTCAGACAAACGGCTATAATTCACCCCTCCACTTT.

This chain connects TRBV23-1 to TRBJ1-3; D not certain. TRBV23-1 is marked as an open reading frame, function uncertain. The length of the CDR3 is 15 residues. The V end was cut by 0 bases, the J end by 0 bases, with 6 bases between. The CDR3 DNA sequence: TGCGCCAGCAGTCAATCGCACTACTCTGGAAACACCATATATTTT. It translates to CASSQSHYSGNTIYF.

Only one count was recorded for this clone. This chain joins TRBV7-8 and TRBJ2-5; D might be TRBD2 (6 bases). V shed 8 bases and J shed 2 bases, with 15 bases lying between them. Looked up from germline, CDR1 is SGHVS and CDR2 is FQNEAQ. The CDR3 totals 14 residues. CDR3 DNA: TGTGCCAGCGTGGCGGGGAGAGTACAAGAGACCCAGTACTTC. Translated: CASVAGRVQETQYF.

V gene TRBV6-5 combines with J gene TRBJ2-3, with 13 positions matching TRBD2. The trim removed 6 bases at V and 3 bases at J, leaving 3 bases unmatched. CDR3 length: 15 amino acids. Germline CDR1 MNHEY, CDR2 SVGAGI. The CDR3 protein is CASRRGLAGTDTQYF. CDR3 coding DNA: TGTGCCAGCAGACGGGGACTAGCGGGAACAGATACGCAGTATTTT.

The chain links TRBV11-3 to TRBJ2-2; 7 bases are shared with TRBD1. The germline V gene has CDR1 SGHNT and CDR2 YENEEA. CDR3 length equals 15 residues. J lost 2 bases, V lost 5 bases, and 5 bases had no gene match. The chain's CDR3 is CASSQGQVNTGELFF. As DNA, the CDR3 is TGTGCCAGCAGCCAAGGACAGGTTAACACCGGGGAGCTGTTTTTT.

This chain uses TRBV10-3 with TRBJ1-2; 9 bases map to TRBD1. Germline loops: CDR1 ENHRY, CDR2 SYGVKD. The CDR3 length is 13 residues. Trimming removed 3 bases from V and 8 bases from J; junction bases left unmatched: 4. CDR3 nucleotide sequence: TGTGCCATCAGTGAAACAGGGGGCGACGGCTACACCTTC. This translates into CAISETGGDGYTF.

The gene calls are TRBV6-5 and TRBJ2-7, with TRBD2 identical over 10 bases. The junction had 9 bases not matched to a gene; V was cut back by 6 bases and J by 4 bases. This CDR3 spans 15 amino acids. Germline V gives CDR1 MNHEY, CDR2 SVGAGI. CDR3 DNA sequence: TGTGCCAGCAGCTGGGGGGCTAGCGGGAGTTACGAGCAGTACTTC. Its protein is CASSWGASGSYEQYF.

The chain has TRBV11-2 and TRBJ1-5; 7 nucleotides align to TRBD1. Looked up from germline, CDR1 is SGHAT and CDR2 is FQNNGV. The V gene end was trimmed by 5 bases and the J gene end by 0 bases; junction bases not matched to a gene: 4. The CDR3 has 15 amino acids. CDR3: CASSRGQYSNQPQHF. The CDR3 DNA sequence: TGTGCCAGCAGCCGGGGACAGTATAGCAATCAGCCCCAGCATTTT.

The chain carries TRBV4-3 and TRBJ2-7; D may be TRBD2 (6 bases). Germline V gene data show CDR1 as LGHNA and CDR2 as YSLEER. CDR3 size: 15 residues. V shed 1 base and J shed 0 bases, with 10 bases lying between them. The CDR3: CASSQGASASYEQYF. CDR3 nucleotide sequence: TGCGCCAGCAGCCAAGGGGCTAGCGCCTCCTACGAGCAGTACTTC.

This clone was detected once. The chain uses TRBV7-9 and TRBJ2-1; 11 bases line up with TRBD2. CDR3 length: 15 residues. The germline V gene has CDR1 SEHNR and CDR2 FQNEAQ (reference sequence). The J segment lost 6 bases and the V segment lost 5 bases, leaving 6 bases of the junction unmatched. The CDR3 loop is CASSQFSGRGNEQFF. The CDR3, as DNA: TGTGCCAGCAGCCAGTTTAGCGGGAGGGGCAATGAGCAGTTCTTC.